The rows below give T cell receptor beta chains drawn from one sample of a study of shared clonotypes between healthy human individuals. Only in-frame clones appear in the TCRdb table, and some are missing; sequencing was by immunoSEQ multiplex PCR. The sample lists about 1.5 million clones; more than 95% were seen once. Material for sequencing was naive CD4+ T cells sorted from blood. The receptor source for this set is a young man in good health. Each CDR3 is given with its conserved first and last residue. Each record gives: V gene, CDR3 length, D gene, CDR3 protein. A D gene is named only where the DNA matches it firmly.

V: TRBV13; length: 16; D: TRBD1; CDR3: CARTGTGEYRVQPQHF
V: TRBV19; length: 12; D: -; CDR3: CASKNQNEKLFF
V: TRBV29-1; length: 14; D: TRBD2; CDR3: CSVASGVNTGELFF
V: TRBV10-3; length: 16; D: -; CDR3: CAISEVYGAGRTEAFF
V: TRBV19; length: 11; D: -; CDR3: CASIGGNEQFF
V: TRBV6-1; length: 13; D: TRBD1; CDR3: CASNYRGDQPQHF
V: TRBV6-1; length: 16; D: -; CDR3: CASSEATSIVAGELFF
V: TRBV7-6; length: 14; D: -; CDR3: CASSLVGGRETQYF
V: TRBV30; length: 16; D: TRBD2; CDR3: CAWSVPGLAGANEQFF
V: TRBV18; length: 13; D: -; CDR3: CASSPKRNYEQYF
V: TRBV6-5; length: 15; D: TRBD2; CDR3: CASITKTGGKNIQYF
V: TRBV5-1; length: 13; D: TRBD1; CDR3: CASSPVQGGGYTF
V: TRBV11-2; length: 17; D: -; CDR3: CASSLGTGLWGTDTQYF
V: TRBV6-5; length: 13; D: TRBD1; CDR3: CASRDRVNNEQFF
V: TRBV5-1; length: 13; D: -; CDR3: CASSLALTGELFF
V: TRBV27; length: 15; D: TRBD1; CDR3: CASKLLGGQTNEQYF
V: TRBV11-2; length: 13; D: -; CDR3: CASSLELSTEAFF
V: TRBV5-4; length: 13; D: -; CDR3: CASSLSVQETQYF
V: TRBV9; length: 17; D: TRBD1; CDR3: CASSVEGGQHSGNTIYF
V: TRBV5-4; length: 15; D: -; CDR3: CASSLPGSLFGEQYF
V: TRBV5-4; length: 12; D: -; CDR3: CASSPDGYEQYF
V: TRBV7-2; length: 13; D: TRBD1; CDR3: CASSTRQGGEQYF
V: TRBV4-1; length: 16; D: TRBD2; CDR3: CASSQDPGTRPYEQYF
V: TRBV6-5; length: 15; D: TRBD2; CDR3: CASSGWGGGHGEQYF
V: TRBV4-3; length: 17; D: -; CDR3: CASSLTSDSANTGELFF
V: TRBV7-2; length: 15; D: -; CDR3: CASSLGRGGGYEQYF
V: TRBV7-2; length: 14; D: -; CDR3: CASSLVSSGNTIYF
V: TRBV5-1; length: 13; D: TRBD1; CDR3: CASTGTVQETQYF
V: TRBV29-1; length: 15; D: TRBD1; CDR3: CSVDMGTGYQETQYF
V: TRBV5-1; length: 17; D: -; CDR3: CASSLLPGSRVTGELFF
V: TRBV4-2; length: 15; D: TRBD2; CDR3: CASSQVGGRPETQYF
V: TRBV7-2; length: 16; D: -; CDR3: CASSSGTHLAKNIQYF
V: TRBV6-1; length: 12; D: -; CDR3: CASSEWPSGQFF
V: TRBV25-1; length: 13; D: -; CDR3: CASTFGVGTEAFF
V: TRBV9; length: 14; D: -; CDR3: CASSVVSGANVLTF
V: TRBV11-2; length: 15; D: -; CDR3: CASSLSSPSASGYTF
V: TRBV7-3; length: 20; D: -; CDR3: CASSVGQAFDMGRTQETQYF
V: TRBV29-1; length: 13; D: -; CDR3: CSVMGINTGELFF
V: TRBV9; length: 15; D: -; CDR3: CASSVGGIQDQPQHF
V: TRBV30; length: 15; D: TRBD2; CDR3: CAWNSWRGVYNEQFF
V: TRBV7-7; length: 13; D: -; CDR3: CASSLTSGNTIYF
V: TRBV7-9; length: 15; D: -; CDR3: CASSLGAGSNQPQHF
V: TRBV9; length: 16; D: TRBD2; CDR3: CASSVGGSGIMDEQYF
V: TRBV28; length: 14; D: TRBD1; CDR3: CASRPGQGDTEAFF
V: TRBV27; length: 16; D: TRBD2; CDR3: CASSLWSSGSRYEQYF
V: TRBV13; length: 15; D: -; CDR3: CASRQEGQGRREQYF
V: TRBV7-6; length: 16; D: TRBD1; CDR3: CASSLSGRDRRQPQHF